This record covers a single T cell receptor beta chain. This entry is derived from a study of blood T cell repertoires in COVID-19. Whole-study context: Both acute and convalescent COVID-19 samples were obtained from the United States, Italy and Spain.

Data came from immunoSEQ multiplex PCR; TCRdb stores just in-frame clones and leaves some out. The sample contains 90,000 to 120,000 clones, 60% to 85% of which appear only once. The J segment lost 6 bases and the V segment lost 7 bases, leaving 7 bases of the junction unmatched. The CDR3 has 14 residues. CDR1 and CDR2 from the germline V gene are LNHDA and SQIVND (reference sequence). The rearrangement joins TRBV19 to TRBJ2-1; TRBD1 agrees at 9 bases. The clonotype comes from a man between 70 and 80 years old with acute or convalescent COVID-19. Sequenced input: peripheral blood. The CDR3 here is CASTVTGGINEQFF. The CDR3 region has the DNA TGTGCCAGTACCGTGACAGGGGGGATCAATGAGCAGTTCTTC.